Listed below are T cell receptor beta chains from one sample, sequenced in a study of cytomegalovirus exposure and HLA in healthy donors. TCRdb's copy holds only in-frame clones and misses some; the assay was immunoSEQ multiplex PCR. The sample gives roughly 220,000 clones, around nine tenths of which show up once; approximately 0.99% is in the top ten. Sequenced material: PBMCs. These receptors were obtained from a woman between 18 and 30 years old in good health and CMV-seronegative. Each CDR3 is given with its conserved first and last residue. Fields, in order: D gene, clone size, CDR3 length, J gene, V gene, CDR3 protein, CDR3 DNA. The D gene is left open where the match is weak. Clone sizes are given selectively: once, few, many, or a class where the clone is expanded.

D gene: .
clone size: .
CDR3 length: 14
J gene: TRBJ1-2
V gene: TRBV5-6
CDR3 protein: CASSSPQGAYGYTF
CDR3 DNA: TGTGCCAGCAGCTCGCCCCAGGGTGCTTATGGCTACACCTTC

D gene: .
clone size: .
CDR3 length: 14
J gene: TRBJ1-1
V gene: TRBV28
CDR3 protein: CASSLGQAGTEAFF
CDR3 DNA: TGTGCCAGCAGTTTAGGGCAGGCCGGCACTGAAGCTTTCTTT

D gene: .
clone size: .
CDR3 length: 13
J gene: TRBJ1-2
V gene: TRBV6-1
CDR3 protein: CASRVHIRGGYTF
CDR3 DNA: TGTGCCAGCAGGGTACATATACGGGGTGGCTACACCTTC

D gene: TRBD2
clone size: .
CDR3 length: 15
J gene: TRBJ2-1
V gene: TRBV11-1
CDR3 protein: CASSERLAPFHEQFF
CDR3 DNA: TGTGCCAGCAGCGAACGACTAGCCCCCTTCCATGAGCAGTTCTTC

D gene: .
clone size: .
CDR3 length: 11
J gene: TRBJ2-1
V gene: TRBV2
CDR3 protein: CASRAGWRMFF
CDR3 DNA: TGTGCCAGCAGAGCCGGGTGGCGCATGTTCTTC

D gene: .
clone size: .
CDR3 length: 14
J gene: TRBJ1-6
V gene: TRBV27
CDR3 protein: CASSPSSYNSPLHF
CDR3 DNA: TGTGCCAGCAGTCCGAGCTCCTATAATTCACCCCTCCACTTT

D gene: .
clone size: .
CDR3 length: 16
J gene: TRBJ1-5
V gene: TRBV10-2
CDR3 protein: CASSVSGQPVNQPQHF
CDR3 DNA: TGCGCCAGCAGTGTTAGCGGACAACCCGTCAATCAGCCCCAGCATTTT

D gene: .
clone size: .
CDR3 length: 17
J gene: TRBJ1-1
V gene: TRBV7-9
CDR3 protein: CASSLTGWRERGTEAFF
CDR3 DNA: TGTGCCAGCAGCTTAACGGGTTGGAGGGAGCGGGGCACTGAAGCTTTCTTT

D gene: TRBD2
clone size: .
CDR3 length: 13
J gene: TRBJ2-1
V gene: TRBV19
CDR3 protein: CASTGTSHNEQFF
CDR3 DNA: TGTGCCTCGACCGGGACTAGCCACAATGAGCAGTTCTTC

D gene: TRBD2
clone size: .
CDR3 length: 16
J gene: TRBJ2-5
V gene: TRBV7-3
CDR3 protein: CASSPTGGRNQETQYF
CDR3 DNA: TGTGCCAGCAGCCCTACGGGGGGAAGAAACCAAGAGACCCAGTACTTC

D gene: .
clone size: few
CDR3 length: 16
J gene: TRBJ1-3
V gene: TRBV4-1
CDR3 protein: CASSTSPQGSGNTIYF
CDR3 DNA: TGCGCCAGCAGCACTTCTCCACAGGGCTCTGGAAACACCATATATTTT

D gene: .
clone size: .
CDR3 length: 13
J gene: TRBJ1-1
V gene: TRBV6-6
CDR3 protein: CASSPRSGTEAFF
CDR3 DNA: TGTGCCAGCAGTCCCCGCTCGGGCACTGAAGCTTTCTTT

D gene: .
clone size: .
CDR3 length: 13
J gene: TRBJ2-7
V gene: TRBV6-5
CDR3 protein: CASRDRNSYEQYF
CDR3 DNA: TGTGCCAGCAGAGACAGAAACTCCTACGAGCAGTACTTC

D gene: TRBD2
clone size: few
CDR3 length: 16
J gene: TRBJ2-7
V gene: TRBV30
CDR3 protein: CAWTQLGLAGGYEQYF
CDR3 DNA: TGTGCCTGGACGCAGCTCGGACTAGCGGGAGGGTACGAGCAGTACTTC

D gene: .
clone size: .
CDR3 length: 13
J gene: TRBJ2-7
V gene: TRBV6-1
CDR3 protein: CASSREPSYEQYF
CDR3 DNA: TGTGCCAGCAGCCGGGAACCCTCCTACGAGCAGTACTTC

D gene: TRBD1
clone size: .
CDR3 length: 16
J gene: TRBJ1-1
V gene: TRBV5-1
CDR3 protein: CASSPMNRGRDPEAFF
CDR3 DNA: TGCGCCAGCAGCCCTATGAACAGGGGGCGAGACCCTGAAGCTTTCTTT

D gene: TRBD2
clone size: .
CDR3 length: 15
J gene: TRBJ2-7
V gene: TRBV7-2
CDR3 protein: CASSPGTSGTYEQYF
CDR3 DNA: TGTGCCAGCAGCCCCGGGACTAGCGGGACCTACGAGCAGTACTTC

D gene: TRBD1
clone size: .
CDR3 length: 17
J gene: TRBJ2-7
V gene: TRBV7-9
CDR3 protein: CASRNSYRGEITYEQYF
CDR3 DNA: TGTGCCAGCAGGAACTCATACAGGGGCGAAATTACCTACGAGCAGTACTTC

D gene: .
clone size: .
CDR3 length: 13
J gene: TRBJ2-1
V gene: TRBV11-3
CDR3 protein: CASSLRGGIEQFF
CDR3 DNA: TGTGCCAGCAGCTTAAGGGGCGGGATTGAGCAGTTCTTC

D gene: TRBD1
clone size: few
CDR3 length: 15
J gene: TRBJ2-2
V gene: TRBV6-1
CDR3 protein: CASSVAQGATGELFF
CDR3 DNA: TGTGCCAGCAGTGTGGCGCAGGGGGCAACCGGGGAGCTGTTTTTT

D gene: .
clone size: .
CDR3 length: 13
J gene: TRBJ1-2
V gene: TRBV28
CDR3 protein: CASSLMGVPLYTF
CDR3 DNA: TGTGCCAGCAGTTTGATGGGAGTCCCCCTCTACACCTTC

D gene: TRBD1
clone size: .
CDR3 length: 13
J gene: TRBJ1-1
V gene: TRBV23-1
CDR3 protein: CASSRDRDTEAFF
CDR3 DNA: TGCGCCAGCAGCCGGGACAGGGACACTGAAGCTTTCTTT

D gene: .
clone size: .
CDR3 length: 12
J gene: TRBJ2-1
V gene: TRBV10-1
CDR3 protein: CASSAAYNEQFF
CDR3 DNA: TGCGCCAGCAGTGCGGCCTACAATGAGCAGTTCTTC

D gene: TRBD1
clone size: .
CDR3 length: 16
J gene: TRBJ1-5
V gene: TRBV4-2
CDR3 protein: CASSQDDRAGNQPQHF
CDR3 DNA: TGTGCCAGCAGCCAAGATGACAGGGCCGGCAATCAGCCCCAGCATTTT

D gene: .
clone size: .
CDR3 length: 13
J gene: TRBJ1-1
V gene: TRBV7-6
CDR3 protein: CASSSKQDTEAFF
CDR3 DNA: TGTGCCAGCAGCTCCAAACAGGACACTGAAGCTTTCTTT

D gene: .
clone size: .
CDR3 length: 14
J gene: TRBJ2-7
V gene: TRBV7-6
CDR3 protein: CASSLLRDFDEQYF
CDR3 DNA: TGTGCCAGCAGCCTACTGAGGGATTTCGACGAGCAGTACTTC

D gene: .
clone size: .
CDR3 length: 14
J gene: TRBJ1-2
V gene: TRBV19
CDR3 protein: CASSMGAGLDGYTF
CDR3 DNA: TGTGCCAGTAGTATGGGCGCAGGGCTAGATGGCTACACCTTC